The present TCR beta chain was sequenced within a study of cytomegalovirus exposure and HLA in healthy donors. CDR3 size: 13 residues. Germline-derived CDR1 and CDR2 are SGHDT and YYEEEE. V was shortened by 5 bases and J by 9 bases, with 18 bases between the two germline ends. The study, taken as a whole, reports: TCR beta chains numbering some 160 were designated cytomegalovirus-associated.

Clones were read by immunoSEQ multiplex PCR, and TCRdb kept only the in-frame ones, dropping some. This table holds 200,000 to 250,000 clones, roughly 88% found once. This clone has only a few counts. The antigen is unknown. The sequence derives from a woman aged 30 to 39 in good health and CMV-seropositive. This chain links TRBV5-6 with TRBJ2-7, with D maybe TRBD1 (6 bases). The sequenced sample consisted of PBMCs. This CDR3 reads CASRDSLVRGQYF. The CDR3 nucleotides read TGTGCCAGCAGGGACAGTCTCGTACGGGGGCAGTACTTC.